This T cell receptor (beta chain) was profiled in a study of identical twins. Trimming took 2 bases from V and 5 from J, leaving 19 bases between them. CDR1 is SGHRS and CDR2 is YFSETQ in the germline V gene. This CDR3 region has 16 residues. cDNA molecules carried unique molecular identifiers, and template switching added a universal primer site. MiXCR, applied by TCRdb to the 5' RACE reads, yields one record per CDR3 protein. This sample has 600,000 to 800,000 distinct CDR3 sequences; over 20% occur once, and the top ten carry more than 4%. For this clonotype: The antigen is not known.

Healthy Caucasian individuals made up all the donors. Broader study findings: Compared with models, monozygotic twins showed more out-of-frame TCR alpha sharing.

The same data also contributed to another study, on T cells expressing NK-cell markers. From that second work: Obtained from sorted CD3+CD56+NKG2C+, CD3+CD56+NKG2C- and CD3+CD56-NKG2C+ T cells were the TCR beta repertoires.

The J gene is TRBJ1-2, the V gene TRBV5-1, with TRBD1 as a possible D gene (5 bases). The TCR comes from a woman aged 18-35 years in good health. The sample taken for sequencing was PBMCs. CDR3 in DNA: TGCGCCAGCAGCTTCGAACAGGCCGGCGGTATATATGGCTACACCTTC. This codes for CASSFEQAGGIYGYTF.